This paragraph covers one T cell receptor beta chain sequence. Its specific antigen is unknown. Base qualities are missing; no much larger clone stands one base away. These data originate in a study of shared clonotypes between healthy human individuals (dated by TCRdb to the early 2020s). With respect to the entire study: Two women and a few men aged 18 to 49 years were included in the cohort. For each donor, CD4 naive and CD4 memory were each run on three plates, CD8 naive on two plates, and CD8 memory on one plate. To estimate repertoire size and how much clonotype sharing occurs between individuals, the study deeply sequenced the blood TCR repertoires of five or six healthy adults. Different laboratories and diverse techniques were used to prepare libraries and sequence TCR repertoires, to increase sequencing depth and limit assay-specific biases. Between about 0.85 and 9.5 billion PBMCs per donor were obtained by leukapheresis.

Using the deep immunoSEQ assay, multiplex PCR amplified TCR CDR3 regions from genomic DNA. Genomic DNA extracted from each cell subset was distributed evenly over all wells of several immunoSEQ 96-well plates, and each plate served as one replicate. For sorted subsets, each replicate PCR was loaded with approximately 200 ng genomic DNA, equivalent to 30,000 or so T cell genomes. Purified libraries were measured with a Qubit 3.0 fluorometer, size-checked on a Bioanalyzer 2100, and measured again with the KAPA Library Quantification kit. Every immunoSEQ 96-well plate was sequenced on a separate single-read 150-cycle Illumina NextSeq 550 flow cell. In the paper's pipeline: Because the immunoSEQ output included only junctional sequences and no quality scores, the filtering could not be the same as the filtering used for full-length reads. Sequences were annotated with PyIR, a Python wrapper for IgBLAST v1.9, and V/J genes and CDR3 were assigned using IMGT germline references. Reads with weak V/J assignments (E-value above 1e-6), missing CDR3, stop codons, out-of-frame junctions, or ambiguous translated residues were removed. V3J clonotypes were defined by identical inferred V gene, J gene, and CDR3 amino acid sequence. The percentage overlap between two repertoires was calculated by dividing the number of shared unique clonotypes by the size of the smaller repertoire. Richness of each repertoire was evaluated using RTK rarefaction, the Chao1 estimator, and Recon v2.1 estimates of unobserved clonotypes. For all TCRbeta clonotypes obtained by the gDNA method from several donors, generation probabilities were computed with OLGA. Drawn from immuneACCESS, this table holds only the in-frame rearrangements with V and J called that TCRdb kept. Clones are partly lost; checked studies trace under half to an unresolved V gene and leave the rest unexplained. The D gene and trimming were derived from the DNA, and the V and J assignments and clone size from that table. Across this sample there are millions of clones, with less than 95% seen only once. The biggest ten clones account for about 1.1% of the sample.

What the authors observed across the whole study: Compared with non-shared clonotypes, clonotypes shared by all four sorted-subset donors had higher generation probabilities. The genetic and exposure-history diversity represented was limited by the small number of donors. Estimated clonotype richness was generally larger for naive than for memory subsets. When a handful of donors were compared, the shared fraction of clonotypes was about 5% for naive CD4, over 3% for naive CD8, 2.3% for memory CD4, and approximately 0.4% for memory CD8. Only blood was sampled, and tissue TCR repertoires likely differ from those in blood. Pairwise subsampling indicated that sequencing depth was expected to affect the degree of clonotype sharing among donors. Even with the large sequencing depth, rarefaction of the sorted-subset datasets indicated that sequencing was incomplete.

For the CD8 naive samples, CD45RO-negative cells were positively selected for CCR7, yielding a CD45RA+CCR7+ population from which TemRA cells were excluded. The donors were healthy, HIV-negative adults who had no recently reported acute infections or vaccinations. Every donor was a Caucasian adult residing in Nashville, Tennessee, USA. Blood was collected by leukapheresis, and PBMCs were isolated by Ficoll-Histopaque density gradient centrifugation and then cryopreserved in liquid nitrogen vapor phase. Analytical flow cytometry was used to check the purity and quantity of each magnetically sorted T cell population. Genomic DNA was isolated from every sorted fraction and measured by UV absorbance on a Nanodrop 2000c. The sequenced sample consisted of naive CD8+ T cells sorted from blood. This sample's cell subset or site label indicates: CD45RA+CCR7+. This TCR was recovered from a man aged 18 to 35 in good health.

CDR3 loop: CAGGPGHMNTEAFF. Here is the DNA: TGTGCCGGTGGGCCAGGTCACATGAACACTGAAGCTTTCTTT. Recombination linked TRBV30 to TRBJ1-1, with the D gene too uncertain to name. Including cysteine and phenylalanine, the CDR3 has 14 amino acids. The retained sequence is limited to the CDR3, 42 bases, with the frame set at the first base. The germline V gene (reference sequence) specifies GTSNPN as CDR1 and SVGIG as CDR2. The junction carries 16 bases between V and J, which are trimmed by 8 bases and 0 bases respectively.